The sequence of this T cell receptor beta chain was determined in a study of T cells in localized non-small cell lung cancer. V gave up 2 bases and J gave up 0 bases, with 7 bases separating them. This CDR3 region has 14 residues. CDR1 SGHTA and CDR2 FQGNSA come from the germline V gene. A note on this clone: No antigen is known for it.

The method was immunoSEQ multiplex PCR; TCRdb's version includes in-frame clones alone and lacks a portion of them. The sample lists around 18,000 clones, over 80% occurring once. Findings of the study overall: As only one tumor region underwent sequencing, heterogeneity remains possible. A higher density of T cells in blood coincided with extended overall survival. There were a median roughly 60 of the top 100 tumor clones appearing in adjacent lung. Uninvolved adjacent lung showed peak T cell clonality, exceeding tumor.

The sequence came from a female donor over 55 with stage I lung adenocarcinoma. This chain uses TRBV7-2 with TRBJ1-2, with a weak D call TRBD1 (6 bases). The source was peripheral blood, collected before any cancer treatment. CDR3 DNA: TGTGCCAGCAGCTTAAGGACAGCTAACTATGGCTACACCTTC. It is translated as CASSLRTANYGYTF. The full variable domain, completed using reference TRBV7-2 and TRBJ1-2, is GAGVSQSPSNKVTEKGKDVELRCDPISGHTALYWYRQSLGQGLEFLIYFQGNSAPDKSGLPSDRFSAERTGGSVSTLTIQRTQQEDSAVYLCASSLRTANYGYTFGSGTRLTVV.